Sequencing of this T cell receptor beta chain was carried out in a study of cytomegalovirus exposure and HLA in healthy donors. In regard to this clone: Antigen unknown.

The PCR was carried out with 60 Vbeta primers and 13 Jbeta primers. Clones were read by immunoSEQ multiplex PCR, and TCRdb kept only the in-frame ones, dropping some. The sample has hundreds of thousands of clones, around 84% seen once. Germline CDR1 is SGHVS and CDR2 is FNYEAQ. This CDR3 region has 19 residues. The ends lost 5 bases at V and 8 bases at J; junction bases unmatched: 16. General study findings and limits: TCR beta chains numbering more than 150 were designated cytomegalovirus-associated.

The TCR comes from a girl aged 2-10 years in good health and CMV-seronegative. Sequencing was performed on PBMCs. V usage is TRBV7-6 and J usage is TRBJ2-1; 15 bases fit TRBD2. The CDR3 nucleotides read TGTGCCAGCAGCCCGACCGGGACTAGCGGGGGGTATTTTGGGGATGAGCAGTTCTTC. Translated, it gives CASSPTGTSGGYFGDEQFF.